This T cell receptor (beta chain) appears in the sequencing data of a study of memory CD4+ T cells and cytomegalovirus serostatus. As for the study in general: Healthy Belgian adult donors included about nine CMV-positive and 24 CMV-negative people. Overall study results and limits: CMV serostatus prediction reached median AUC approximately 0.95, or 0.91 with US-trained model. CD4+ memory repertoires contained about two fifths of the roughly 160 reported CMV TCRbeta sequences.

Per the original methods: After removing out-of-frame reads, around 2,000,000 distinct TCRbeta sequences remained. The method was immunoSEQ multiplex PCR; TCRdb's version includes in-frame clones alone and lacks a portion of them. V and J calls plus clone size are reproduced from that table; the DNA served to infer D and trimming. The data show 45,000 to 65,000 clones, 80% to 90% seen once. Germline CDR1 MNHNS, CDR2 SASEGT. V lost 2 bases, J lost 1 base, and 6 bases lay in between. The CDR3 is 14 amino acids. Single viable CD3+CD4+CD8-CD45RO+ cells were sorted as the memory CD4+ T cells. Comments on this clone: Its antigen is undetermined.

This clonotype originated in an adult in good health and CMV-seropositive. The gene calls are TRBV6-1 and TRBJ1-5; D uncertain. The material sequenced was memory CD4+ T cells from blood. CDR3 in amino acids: CASSELGSNQPQHF. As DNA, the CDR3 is TGTGCCAGCAGTGAACTGGGGAGCAATCAGCCCCAGCATTTT.